The 28 T cell receptor beta chains given below trace back to one sample, sequenced in a study of beta chain features in type 1 diabetes (dated by TCRdb to the late 2010s). Library prep was done by the immunoSEQ multiplex PCR assay. The entire amount of isolated RNA was reverse transcribed using the High Capacity cDNA Reverse Transcription Kit, so the sequenced TCRB transcripts were expressed ones. The immuneACCESS repertoire file appears here via TCRdb, limited to in-frame rearrangements. These files lack a portion of the clones; in checked studies, under half of the deficit traces to unresolved V genes, and the cause of the others is not known. This sample gives under 950,000 clones in total; roughly a sixth of them show up just once. Clones ranked in the top ten supply 0.02% to 0.025% of the sample. Sequencing was carried out using naive CD4+ T cells from blood. What this sample's cell subset or site label stands for: true naive CD4+ T cells. The receptors originated from a woman aged 18 to 35 in good health.

This clone appeared a few times. The chain carries TRBV18 and TRBJ2-3; D ambiguous. The CDR3 loop spans 15 amino acids. The germline V gene encodes CDR1 KGHSH and CDR2 LQKENI. V was trimmed by 0 bases and J by 0 bases, leaving 7 bases between them. The CDR3 nucleotides are TGTGCCAGCTCACCACCCTCAATTAGCACAGATACGCAGTATTTT. Its translation is CASSPPSISTDTQYF.

This chain uses TRBV7-2 with TRBJ2-7; no reliable D call. CDR3 length: 12 amino acids. Per germline, CDR1 SGHTA and CDR2 FQGNSA. Trimming took 4 bases from V and 7 from J, leaving 11 bases between them. For the CDR3, the DNA is TGTGCCAGCAGCTCCCGGGCTCGGGAGCAGTACTTC. Its translation: CASSSRAREQYF.

This clone was counted a few times. This chain uses TRBV28 with TRBJ2-5; D gene uncertain. The ends were cut back, 6 bases at V and 5 bases at J, with 16 bases in the middle. Germline-derived CDR1 and CDR2 are MDHEN and SYDVKM. The CDR3 covers 14 residues. The DNA of the CDR3 is TGTGCCAGCAGCCCCCGGGCCAGGAAGGAGACCCAGTACTTC. It specifies CASSPRARKETQYF.

The rearrangement uses TRBV7-2 and TRBJ2-1; 9 positions agree with TRBD2. The trim removed 5 bases at V and 11 bases at J, leaving 10 bases unmatched. The CDR3 extends over 14 amino acids. Germline values: CDR1 SGHTA, CDR2 FQGNSA. CDR3 protein: CASSDLGGRAQQFF. CDR3 in DNA: TGTGCCAGCAGCGATCTCGGCGGGAGGGCTCAGCAGTTCTTC.

This clone has just a few counts. The V gene is TRBV9, the J gene TRBJ2-1, with a tentative D call TRBD2 (5 bases). CDR1 and CDR2 (germline): SGDLS, YYNGEE. The ends were cut back, 4 bases at V and 0 bases at J, with 14 bases in the middle. The CDR3 contains 16 residues. CDR3 in amino acids: CASSPGAVGSYNEQFF. CDR3 nucleotide sequence: TGTGCCAGCAGCCCAGGAGCGGTTGGCTCCTACAATGAGCAGTTCTTC.

V gene TRBV6-5 combines with J gene TRBJ2-3; D is possibly TRBD1 (6 bases). Germline lookup yields CDR1 MNHEY and CDR2 SVGAGI. The CDR3 loop spans 16 amino acids. V was cut by 2 bases and J by 6 bases, with 18 bases left in between. The CDR3 region is CASSYDGGLRADTQYF. In nucleotides, the CDR3 is TGTGCCAGCAGTTACGATGGGGGCCTCCGGGCGGATACGCAGTATTTT.

The chain recombines TRBV29-1 with TRBJ1-3, with D uncertain. Per germline, CDR1 SQVTM and CDR2 ANQGSEA. The CDR3 extends over 12 amino acids. The V end lost 4 bases, the J end lost 0 bases, and 4 bases lay between the germline ends. DNA for the CDR3: TGCAGCGTTGGGAACTCTGGAAACACCATATATTTT. Translated: CSVGNSGNTIYF.

This clone was detected only a few times. This chain uses TRBV4-1 with TRBJ2-4; no definite D call. The CDR3 extends over 15 amino acids. Germline CDR1 MGHRA, CDR2 YSYEKL. The V end lost 2 bases, the J end lost 0 bases, and 8 bases lay between the germline ends. The CDR3 spells CASSQPTRAKNIQYF. Written as DNA, the CDR3 is TGCGCCAGCAGCCAACCGACAAGAGCCAAAAACATTCAGTACTTC.

This clone was detected a few times. V usage is TRBV25-1 and J usage is TRBJ2-7; TRBD1 matches 9 bases. The CDR3 sequence is 14 residues long. The junction had 9 bases not matched to a gene; V was cut back by 8 bases and J by 4 bases. CDR1 MGHDK and CDR2 SYGVNS come from the germline V gene. CDR3 amino acids: CASSPGQGVYEQYF. CDR3 nucleotides: TGTGCCAGCTCACCGGGACAGGGCGTATACGAGCAGTACTTC.

CDR3 sequence (DNA): TGTGCCAGTAGTATTCGTGCCCCACTCTCCTACAATGAGCAGTTCTTC. It yields the protein CASSIRAPLSYNEQFF. V gene TRBV19 combines with J gene TRBJ2-1; D ambiguous. V lost 3 bases to trimming and J lost 0 bases, with 12 bases between them. Looked up from germline, CDR1 is LNHDA and CDR2 is SQIVND (reference sequence). The CDR3 extends over 16 amino acids.

This clone was counted a few times. The CDR3 sequence is CASSLERGGATEAFF. CDR3 nucleotides: TGTGCCAGCAGCTTAGAGAGGGGCGGAGCAACTGAAGCTTTCTTT. The gene calls are TRBV7-3 and TRBJ1-1, with a possible D match to TRBD1 (5 bases). The V and J ends lost 2 bases and 5 bases respectively, with 15 bases between them. CDR3 size: 15 residues. Germline CDR1 and CDR2: SGHTA and FQGTGA.

This clone has a handful of counts. The chain uses TRBV2 and TRBJ1-1; maybe TRBD1 (5 bases). V was cut by 3 bases and J by 7 bases, with 12 bases left in between. CDR3 length equals 13 residues. Germline values: CDR1 SNHLY, CDR2 FYNNEI. CDR3 sequence reads: CASSEWGEVEAFF. In DNA form, the CDR3 reads TGTGCCAGCAGTGAGTGGGGGGAGGTTGAAGCTTTCTTT.

This clone was recorded a few times. V and J are TRBV25-1 and TRBJ2-1; D is unclear. This CDR3 region has 13 residues. Trimming pared 4 bases from V and 9 bases from J, leaving 13 bases between. Germline CDR1 MGHDK, CDR2 SYGVNS. CDR3 in DNA: TGTGCCAGCAGTGCCCATATGGCTCGTGAGCAGTTCTTC. It codes for CASSAHMAREQFF.

This clone was observed a few times. CDR3 coding DNA: TGTGCCAGCAGCTCCGGGACTCCTTTGAGCACAGATACGCAGTATTTT. It codes for CASSSGTPLSTDTQYF. The chain carries TRBV7-2 and TRBJ2-3; weak D call: TRBD2 (6 bases). CDR3 size: 16 residues. The germline V and J ends were trimmed by 4 bases and 0 bases, with 14 bases remaining between them. Germline CDR1 and CDR2: SGHTA and FQGNSA.

In this sample, this clone turned up a few times. The chain carries TRBV6-5 and TRBJ1-1; D remains ambiguous. V lost 6 bases and J lost 0, with 8 bases in between. The CDR3 is made up of 13 amino acids. Per germline, CDR1 MNHEY and CDR2 SVGAGI. CDR3: CASRTTVNTEAFF. The CDR3 DNA sequence: TGTGCCAGCAGAACGACGGTGAACACTGAAGCTTTCTTT.

The chain combines TRBV4-1 with TRBJ2-7, with 7 bases identical to TRBD1. Germline trimming cut 5 bases from V and 6 bases from J; bases unmatched to any gene: 16. The CDR3 loop spans 16 amino acids. CDR1 and CDR2 from the germline V gene are MGHRA and YSYEKL. The CDR3 loop is CASSVRTGVIYGEQYF. For the CDR3, the DNA is TGCGCCAGCAGCGTCCGAACAGGGGTAATTTACGGCGAGCAGTACTTC.

V usage is TRBV7-9 and J usage is TRBJ2-7; 11 positions match TRBD1. CDR3 length: 15 amino acids. Trimming at V came to 5 bases and at J to 4 bases, leaving 7 bases not matched to a gene. Germline V lookup: CDR1 SEHNR, CDR2 FQNEAQ (reference sequence). CDR3 sequence (DNA): TGTGCCAGCAGCGCTACCGGACAGGGGGCGTACGAGCAGTACTTC. Amino acid sequence: CASSATGQGAYEQYF.

The genes are TRBV28 and TRBJ1-5; no reliable D call. The CDR3 is 14 amino acids. V was clipped by 6 bases and J by 7 bases, with 16 bases between them. Germline-derived CDR1 and CDR2 are MDHEN and SYDVKM. The CDR3 region has the DNA TGTGCCAGCAGCCGCGGTTTTTCCGCCCAGCCCCAGCATTTT. Translating it yields CASSRGFSAQPQHF. The variable domain in full, with the rest retrieved from reference TRBV28 and TRBJ1-5, is DVKVTQSSRYLVKRTGEKVFLECVQDMDHENMFWYRQDPGLGLRLIYFSYDVKMKEKGDIPEGYSVSREKKERFSLILESASTNQTSMYLCASSRGFSAQPQHFGDGTRLSIL.

The sample holds a few counts of this clone. The chain has TRBV19 and TRBJ2-1, with 12 bases that match TRBD2. The CDR3 has 19 residues. Germline CDR1 LNHDA, CDR2 SQIVND (reference sequence). With V trimmed by 3 bases and J by 1 base, 10 bases remained unmatched. CDR3 amino acids: CASSIRASGRVRSYNEQFF. In DNA form, the CDR3 reads TGTGCCAGTAGTATCAGGGCTAGCGGGAGGGTCCGGTCCTACAATGAGCAGTTCTTC.

The genes are TRBV28 and TRBJ2-1, with 9 bases lining up with TRBD2. The CDR3 sequence is 13 residues long. V gave up 5 bases and J gave up 7 bases; unmatched junction bases: 3. CDR1 and CDR2 (germline): MDHEN, SYDVKM. CDR3 loop: CASSGTSLNEQFF. The CDR3 DNA reads as TGTGCCAGCAGTGGGACTAGCTTGAATGAGCAGTTCTTC.

This clone was observed a few times. The rearrangement uses TRBV27 and TRBJ2-7; D unclear. The CDR3 is made up of 15 amino acids. V lost 4 bases, J lost 0 bases, and 13 bases lay in between. Germline CDR1 is MNHEY and CDR2 is SMNVEV (reference sequence). CDR3 nucleotides: TGTGCCAGCAGTTCCAAGGCGCCGTCCTCCTACGAGCAGTACTTC. Amino acids: CASSSKAPSSYEQYF.

This clone was picked up a small number of times. The V gene is TRBV7-8, the J gene TRBJ2-3, with D possibly TRBD2 on 5 matching bases. V lost 2 bases and J lost 5, with 14 bases in between. The CDR3 has 15 residues. Germline V CDR1 and CDR2: SGHVS, FQNEAQ. CDR3 region: CASSLQEIRGDTQYF. The CDR3 region has the DNA TGTGCCAGCAGCTTACAGGAAATACGGGGAGATACGCAGTATTTT.

V is TRBV18 and J is TRBJ1-2; 9 nucleotides align to TRBD1. V lost 5 bases to trimming and J lost 7 bases; unmatched junction nucleotides: 5. CDR1 is KGHSH and CDR2 is LQKENI in the germline V gene. This CDR3 comprises 13 residues. This CDR3 is CASSEQGASGYTF. The CDR3 coding sequence is TGTGCCAGCTCAGAACAGGGGGCGAGTGGCTACACCTTC. The variable domain in full, with the rest retrieved from reference TRBV18 and TRBJ1-2, is NAGVMQNPRHLVRRRGQEARLRCSPMKGHSHVYWYRQLPEEGLKFMVYLQKENIIDESGMPKERFSAEFPKEGPSILRIQQVVRGDSAAYFCASSEQGASGYTFGSGTRLTVV.

The CDR3, as DNA: TGCGCCAGCAGCTTGGCCTCGGGGCAGCAACTGTATGGCTACACCTTC. Translated, it gives CASSLASGQQLYGYTF. The rearrangement uses TRBV5-1 and TRBJ1-2; TRBD1 is a possible D gene (5 bases). Germline loops: CDR1 SGHRS, CDR2 YFSETQ. There are 16 residues in the CDR3. The germline V and J ends were trimmed by 0 bases and 5 bases, with 17 bases remaining between them.

The rearrangement joins TRBV19 to TRBJ1-2; the D is unclear. The germline V gene encodes CDR1 LNHDA and CDR2 SQIVND (reference sequence). The CDR3 spans 15 residues. With 1 base removed from V and 4 bases from J, the gap between germline ends came to 13 bases. The CDR3 reads CASSIVGGGGYGYTF. In DNA, the CDR3 is TGTGCCAGTAGTATAGTAGGTGGAGGAGGCTATGGCTACACCTTC.

In its sample, this clone was seen a few times. This sample also contains other DNA sequences that code for the same CDR3. The chain combines TRBV5-4 with TRBJ1-2, with TRBD1 matching 7 bases. Per the germline V gene, CDR1 is SGHNT and CDR2 is YYREEE (reference sequence). V shed 2 bases and J 0 bases; nucleotides not matched to a gene: 1. This CDR3 has 14 amino acids. The CDR3 sequence is CASSFDRANYGYTF. The CDR3 nucleotides read TGTGCCAGCAGCTTCGACAGGGCTAACTATGGCTACACCTTC.

The gene calls are TRBV7-9 and TRBJ2-5; 8 bases agree with TRBD1. Trimming at V came to 5 bases and at J to 1 base, leaving 6 bases not matched to a gene. The CDR3 length is 15 residues. CDR1 and CDR2 (germline): SEHNR, FQNEAQ (reference sequence). The CDR3 reads CASSRDRLIQETQYF. Written as DNA, the CDR3 is TGTGCCAGCAGCCGGGACAGGTTAATCCAAGAGACCCAGTACTTC.

This clone was seen more than once but under ten times. V is TRBV28 and J is TRBJ2-1; TRBD2 matches at 11 bases. J was trimmed by 5 bases and V by 3 bases; bases with no gene match: 3. The CDR3 runs 15 residues. The V gene's germline CDR1 is MDHEN and CDR2 SYDVKM. DNA for the CDR3: TGTGCCAGCAGTTTGGGGACTAGCGGCCACAATGAGCAGTTCTTC. This encodes CASSLGTSGHNEQFF.